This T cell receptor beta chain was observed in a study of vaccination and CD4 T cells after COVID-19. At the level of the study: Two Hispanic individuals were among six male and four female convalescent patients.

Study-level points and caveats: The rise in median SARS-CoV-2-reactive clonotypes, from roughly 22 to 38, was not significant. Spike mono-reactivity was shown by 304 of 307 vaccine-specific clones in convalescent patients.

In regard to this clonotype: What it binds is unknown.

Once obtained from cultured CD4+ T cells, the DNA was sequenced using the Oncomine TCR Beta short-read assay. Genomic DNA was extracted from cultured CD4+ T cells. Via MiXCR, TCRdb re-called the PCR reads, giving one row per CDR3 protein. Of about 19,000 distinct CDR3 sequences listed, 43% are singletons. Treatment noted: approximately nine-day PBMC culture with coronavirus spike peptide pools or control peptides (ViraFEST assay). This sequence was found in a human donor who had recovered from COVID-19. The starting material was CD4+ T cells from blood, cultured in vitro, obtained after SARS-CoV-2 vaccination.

In nucleotides, the CDR3 is TGTGCCAGCAGATCCGGGACAGGAGACTCTGGGGCCAACGTCCTGACTTTC. Translation: CASRSGTGDSGANVLTF. The V call is TRBV6-1, the J call TRBJ2-6; 8 bases map to TRBD1. Germline-derived CDR1 and CDR2 are MNHNS and SASEGT. V was clipped by 6 bases and J by 0 bases; unmatched bases: 7. The CDR3 consists of 17 residues.